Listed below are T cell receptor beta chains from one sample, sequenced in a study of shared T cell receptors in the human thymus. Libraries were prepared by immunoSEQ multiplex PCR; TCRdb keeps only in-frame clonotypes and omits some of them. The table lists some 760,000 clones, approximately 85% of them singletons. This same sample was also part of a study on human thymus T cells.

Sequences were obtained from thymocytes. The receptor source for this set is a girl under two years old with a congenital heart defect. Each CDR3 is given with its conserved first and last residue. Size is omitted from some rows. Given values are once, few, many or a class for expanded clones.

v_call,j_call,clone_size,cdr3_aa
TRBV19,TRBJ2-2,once,CASRGTSGGHFTGELFF
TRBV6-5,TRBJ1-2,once,CASSDPGTGVYYTF
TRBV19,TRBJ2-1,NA,CASSPTGGHNEQFF
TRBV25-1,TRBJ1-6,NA,CASRGVFVHSPLHF
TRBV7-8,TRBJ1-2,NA,CASSPRTGAHGYTF
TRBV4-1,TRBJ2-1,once,CASSPGTSVTNEQFF
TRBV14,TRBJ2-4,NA,CASSPLARGGPFNIQYF
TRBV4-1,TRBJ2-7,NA,CASSLRSGTSQYEQYF
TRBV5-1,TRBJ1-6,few,CASSLLGLSPLHF
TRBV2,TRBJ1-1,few,CASRDYPSPGTGPNTEAFF
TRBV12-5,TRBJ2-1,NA,CASGPGGGWGNEQFF
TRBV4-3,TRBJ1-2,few,CASSQRGGGEAGYGYTF
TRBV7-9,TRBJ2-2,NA,CASSSPGAHSSDTGELFF
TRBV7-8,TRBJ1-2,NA,CASSLGRSGYGYTF
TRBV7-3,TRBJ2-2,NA,CASSARPASGVRATGELFF
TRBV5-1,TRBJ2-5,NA,CASSLWGLETQYF
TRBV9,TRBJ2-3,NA,CASSGRDSLTDTQYF